The next 5 T cell receptor beta chains were all read from a single sample in a study of sequential checkpoint blockade in melanoma. Stated treatment: randomized to nivolumab then ipilimumab (arm A) or the reverse (arm B). Using immunoSEQ multiplex PCR, the repertoire was profiled, and TCRdb retains in-frame clones only, with some absent. Here the sample spans approximately 17,000 clones, over 70% being singletons. Sequencing was performed on CD8+ T cells sorted from blood (inferred from file names), taken from a patient given nivolumab and ipilimumab in sequence. The receptor set was obtained from a human donor with melanoma.

This chain links TRBV4-3 with TRBJ2-7; TRBD2 agrees at 7 bases. The V gene's germline CDR1 is LGHNA and CDR2 YSLEER. V lost 0 bases to trimming and J lost 3 bases; unmatched junction nucleotides: 5. The CDR3 extends over 15 amino acids. CDR3 amino acids: CASSQDRASGYEQYF. The DNA for the CDR3 is TGCGCCAGCAGCCAAGATCGGGCTAGCGGCTACGAGCAGTACTTC.

The chain combines TRBV11-2 with TRBJ1-2, with a tentative D call TRBD1 (5 bases). The CDR3 is 17 residues long. Germline V gives CDR1 SGHAT, CDR2 FQNNGV. The V end lost 1 base, the J end lost 3 bases, and 18 bases lay between the germline ends. This CDR3 is CASSLGLGGAVYYGYTF. CDR3 coding DNA: TGTGCCAGCAGCTTAGGACTCGGGGGAGCGGTGTACTATGGCTACACCTTC.

The V and J genes are TRBV19 and TRBJ1-1; tentatively, D is TRBD1 (6 bases). CDR3 size: 15 residues. CDR1 LNHDA and CDR2 SQIVND come from the germline V gene (reference sequence). V was cut by 3 bases and J by 4 bases, with 15 bases left in between. In DNA, the CDR3 is TGTGCCAGTAGTATCGGGACATTGTCAAGCACTGAAGCTTTCTTT. The encoded protein is CASSIGTLSSTEAFF.

This clone showed up just once. The rearrangement uses TRBV4-2 and TRBJ2-7, with TRBD1 matching over 7 bases. Germline CDR1 is LGHNA and CDR2 is YNFKEQ. The CDR3 runs 15 residues. Losses at the gene ends were 3 bases for V and 0 bases for J; bases not matched to a gene: 5. The CDR3 DNA follows: TGTGCCAGCAGCCAGGCCCGGGACAGCTCCTACGAGCAGTACTTC. Translating it yields CASSQARDSSYEQYF.

The chain joins TRBV11-2 to TRBJ2-7; tentative D call: TRBD2 (5 bases). Trimming stripped 1 base from V and 6 bases from J, with 7 bases between. The CDR3 sequence is 12 residues long. CDR1 SGHAT and CDR2 FQNNGV come from the germline V gene. CDR3: CASSLAGSEQYF. The CDR3 coding sequence is TGTGCCAGCAGCTTAGCGGGGTCCGAGCAGTACTTC.